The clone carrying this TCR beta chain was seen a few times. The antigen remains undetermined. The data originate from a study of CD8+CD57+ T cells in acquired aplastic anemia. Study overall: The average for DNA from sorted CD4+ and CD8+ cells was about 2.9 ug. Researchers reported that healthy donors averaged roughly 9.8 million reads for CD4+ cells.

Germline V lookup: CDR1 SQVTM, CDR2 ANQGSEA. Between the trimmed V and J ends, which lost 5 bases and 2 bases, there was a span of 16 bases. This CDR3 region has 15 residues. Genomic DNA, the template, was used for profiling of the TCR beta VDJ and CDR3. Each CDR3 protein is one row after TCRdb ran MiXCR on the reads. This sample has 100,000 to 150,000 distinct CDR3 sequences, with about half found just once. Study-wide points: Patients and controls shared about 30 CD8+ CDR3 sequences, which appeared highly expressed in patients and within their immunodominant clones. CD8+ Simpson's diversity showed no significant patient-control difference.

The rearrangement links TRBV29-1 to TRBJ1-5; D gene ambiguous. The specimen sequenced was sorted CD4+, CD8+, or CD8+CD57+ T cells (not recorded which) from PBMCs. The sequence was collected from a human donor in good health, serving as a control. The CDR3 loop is CSVRTGVLGNQPQHF. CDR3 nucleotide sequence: TGCAGCGTTCGGACCGGGGTTTTGGGCAATCAGCCCCAGCATTTT.